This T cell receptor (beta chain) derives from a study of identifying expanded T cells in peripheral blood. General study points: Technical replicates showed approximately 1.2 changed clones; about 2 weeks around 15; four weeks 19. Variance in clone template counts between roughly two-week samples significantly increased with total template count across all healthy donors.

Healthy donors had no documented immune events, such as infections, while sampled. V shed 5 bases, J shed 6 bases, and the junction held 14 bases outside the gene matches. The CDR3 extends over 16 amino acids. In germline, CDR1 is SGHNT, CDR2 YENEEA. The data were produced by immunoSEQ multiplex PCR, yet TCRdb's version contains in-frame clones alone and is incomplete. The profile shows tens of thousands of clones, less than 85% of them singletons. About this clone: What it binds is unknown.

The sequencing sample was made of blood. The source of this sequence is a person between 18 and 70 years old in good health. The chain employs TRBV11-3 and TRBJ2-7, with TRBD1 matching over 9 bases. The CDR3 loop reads CASSDSWGQGYTEQYF. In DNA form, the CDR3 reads TGTGCCAGCAGCGACTCCTGGGGACAGGGTTATACCGAGCAGTACTTC.